The clone carrying this T cell receptor beta chain was counted at least ten times. What it binds is not known. For sequencing, patients were chosen who had shown expansion of CD8+CD57+ cells by flow cytometry. The enrolled patients all had severe acquired aplastic anemia. CDR3 length: 15 amino acids. V lost 7 bases and J lost 6; bases outside the gene matches: 9. Germline V gene sequence: CDR1 SNHLY, CDR2 FYNNEI. These data come from a study of CD8+CD57+ T cells in acquired aplastic anemia. Whole-study context: CD4+ and CD8+ cells, once sorted, gave DNA averaging approximately 3.3 ug.

Findings of the study overall: The study found no significant CD8+ Simpson's diversity difference between patients and controls. Sharing between patients and controls was observed for around 27 CD8+ CDR3 sequences.

TCR beta VDJ combinations and CDR3 sequences were profiled from genomic DNA. From the reads, TCRdb called clonotypes with MiXCR, one entry per CDR3 protein. The sample yields hundreds of thousands of distinct CDR3 sequences, around a third seen once. The receptor was derived from a human donor with aplastic anemia. The sequenced sample consisted of sorted CD4+, CD8+, or CD8+CD57+ T cells (not recorded which) from PBMCs. This sequence joins TRBV2 and TRBJ2-1, with TRBD2 matching 10 bases. The CDR3 nucleotides are TGTGCCAGCAAGGGTGGAGCGGGGGGGCGCAATGAGCAGTTCTTC. Its protein is CASKGGAGGRNEQFF.